This T cell receptor (beta chain) was sequenced in a study of blood T cells in healthy people across ages. V was clipped by 2 bases and J by 5 bases, with 16 bases between them. The germline gives CDR1 LGHNA, CDR2 YSLEER. The CDR3 is made up of 16 amino acids. Combining a sample-barcoded 5' primer with a J-beta primer mix, a second PCR ran for about 7 to 11 cycles. TCRdb ran MiXCR on the 5' RACE reads and lists one entry per CDR3 protein. The table includes some 900,000 distinct CDR3 sequences, roughly 50% detected once. Sequenced input: blood. The J gene is TRBJ2-1, the V gene TRBV4-3; possibly TRBD1 or TRBD2 for D (5 bases each). The receptor was isolated from a man aged 25 to 45 in good health. The chain's CDR3 is CASSQNIGTGDNEQFF. CDR3 nucleotide sequence: TGCGCCAGCAGCCAAAATATTGGGACCGGGGACAATGAGCAGTTCTTC.